The sequence of this T cell receptor (beta chain) was determined in a study of blood T cell repertoires in COVID-19. This clone is a singleton in its sample. Under the authors' procedure: By means of reference gene primer amplification, nucleated cell counts were estimated. The protocol was immunoSEQ multiplex PCR, while the TCRdb copy is restricted to in-frame clones and leaves out a portion. That table furnishes V, J and clone size, whereas the DNA furnished D and trimming. Of 250,000 to 400,000 clones listed, more than 70% are singletons. The material sequenced was peripheral blood. This TCR derives from a woman in her 30s with COVID-19, enrolled during active disease.

CDR3 DNA: TGTGCCAGAAGCGCTCTTCAACGCGATATTGGGCGCAATGAGCAGTTCTTC. Its translation: CARSALQRDIGRNEQFF. The gene calls are TRBV7-5 and TRBJ2-1; the tabulated D call, TRBD1, remains unverified against the DNA. TRBV7-5 is a pseudogene segment. The CDR3 has 17 amino acids.